A single sample gave rise to the 20 T cell receptor beta chains below, sequenced in a study of blood T cells in healthy people across ages. Sample-barcoded 5' priming and a J-beta primer mix drove a second PCR of about 6 to 12 cycles. One entry per CDR3 protein results from TCRdb running MiXCR on the 5' RACE reads. The table records 1,300,000 or so distinct CDR3 sequences, roughly 59% of them present only once. The sequencing sample was made of blood. Source of these receptors: a man between 18 and 35 years old in good health.

The CDR3 DNA reads as TGCGCCAGCAGCCCATCGCGGTACAACACAGATACGCAGTATTTT. This translates into CASSPSRYNTDTQYF. The chain is built from TRBV4-3 and TRBJ2-3; D unresolved. The CDR3 has 15 residues. In germline, CDR1 is LGHNA, CDR2 YSLEER. Between the trimmed V and J ends, which lost 4 bases and 2 bases, there was a span of 13 bases.

This clonotype was seen more than once but under ten times. The chain recombines TRBV2 with TRBJ2-4; D gene ambiguous. The V end was cut by 8 bases, the J end by 3 bases, with 5 bases between. This CDR3 comprises 11 residues. Germline V gene data show CDR1 as SNHLY and CDR2 as FYNNEI. CDR3 amino acids: CASHGKNIQYF. The CDR3 bases are TGTGCCAGCCACGGCAAAAACATTCAGTACTTC.

The chain employs TRBV4-1 and TRBJ2-1; 7 positions match TRBD1. The CDR3 sequence is 17 residues long. J gave up 3 bases and V 2 bases, and 10 bases lay outside the gene matches. Germline V lookup: CDR1 MGHRA, CDR2 YSYEKL. In DNA form, the CDR3 reads TGCGCCAGCAGCCAACTAGAGGGGGCGGGCGTCTACAATGAGCAGTTCTTC. Protein sequence: CASSQLEGAGVYNEQFF.

This chain links TRBV29-1 with TRBJ2-2; the D is unclear. The CDR3 has 12 amino acids. The germline V and J ends were trimmed by 6 bases and 2 bases, with 7 bases remaining between them. The germline gives CDR1 SQVTM, CDR2 ANQGSEA. CDR3 sequence (DNA): TGCAGCGTGGCAGACAACACCGGGGAGCTGTTTTTT. This sequence encodes CSVADNTGELFF.

The sample holds a few counts of this clonotype. The chain uses TRBV4-1 and TRBJ2-7, with TRBD2 as a possible D gene (5 bases). Germline values: CDR1 MGHRA, CDR2 YSYEKL. Trimming took off 0 bases at V and 4 bases at J, with 19 bases between the two ends. This CDR3 is 17 amino acids long. DNA of the CDR3: TGCGCCAGCAGCCAAGATGAGCCGGGAACCTATATTTACGAGCAGTACTTC. It is translated as CASSQDEPGTYIYEQYF.

This rearrangement joins TRBV9 to TRBJ2-5; perhaps TRBD1 as D (5 bases). Trimming took 4 bases from V and 0 from J, leaving 19 bases between them. CDR3 length equals 17 residues. Germline V gene sequence: CDR1 SGDLS, CDR2 YYNGEE. The CDR3 here is CASSPSGATYNQETQYF. In nucleotides, the CDR3 is TGTGCCAGCAGCCCCTCTGGGGCCACCTACAACCAAGAGACCCAGTACTTC.

This chain joins TRBV7-9 and TRBJ2-1, with TRBD2 identical over 9 bases. Germline V gene sequence: CDR1 SEHNR, CDR2 FQNEAQ (reference sequence). The V segment lost 5 bases and the J segment 7 bases; nucleotides outside the gene matches: 12. The CDR3 extends over 16 amino acids. The DNA of the CDR3 is TGTGCCAGCAGCCTACCGATAGCGGGAGAGGAGAATGAGCAGTTCTTC. Protein: CASSLPIAGEENEQFF.

Turning to this clonotype: One end of the junction does not line up with germline, which may come from a read error. The rearrangement uses TRBV4-1 and TRBJ2-1; 12 bases are a match to TRBD2. Germline V gene lookup returns CDR1 MGHRA and CDR2 YSYEKL. The CDR3 consists of 14 residues. The CDR3 sequence is CARSRGLAGYEQFF. The CDR3 bases are TGCGCCCGCAGCCGGGGACTAGCGGGCTATGAGCAGTTCTTC.

The chain uses TRBV20-1 and TRBJ2-5, with TRBD1 as a possible D gene (5 bases). This CDR3 is built from 14 residues. The germline V gene encodes CDR1 DFQATT and CDR2 SNEGSKA (reference sequence). Trimming left V 4 bases short and J 1 base short, with 13 bases between. CDR3 amino acids: CSATPVGAQETQYF. In DNA form, the CDR3 reads TGCAGTGCTACTCCCGTTGGGGCCCAAGAGACCCAGTACTTC.

This clonotype was seen more than once but under ten times. The chain joins TRBV20-1 to TRBJ2-7; possible D gene TRBD1, 6 bases. V dropped 0 bases and J dropped 2 bases, with 17 bases sitting between them. Per the germline V gene, CDR1 is DFQATT and CDR2 is SNEGSKA (reference sequence). This CDR3 spans 16 amino acids. In DNA, the CDR3 is TGCAGTGCTAGAGACCATAGGCCGGACAGTCCCTACGAGCAGTACTTC. It specifies CSARDHRPDSPYEQYF.

V gene TRBV21-1 combines with J gene TRBJ1-1; the table names TRBD1, a call not compared with the DNA. TRBV21-1 is shown as a pseudogene. The CDR3 loop spans 21 amino acids. The CDR3 spells CASSKALLVRSRRQGIIEAFF. The CDR3 DNA reads as TGTGCCAGCAGCAAAGCGCTTCTCGTAAGGTCCCGCCGACAGGGAATAATTGAAGCTTTCTTT.

The CDR3 is CASSPTGSGGRNEQFF. CDR3 DNA sequence: TGTGCCAGCAGCCCAACTGGGAGCGGGGGCCGCAATGAGCAGTTCTTC. The chain is built from TRBV5-6 and TRBJ2-1; 8 bases agree with TRBD2. The CDR3 consists of 16 residues. CDR1 is SGHDT and CDR2 is YYEEEE in the germline V gene. Unmatched junction bases numbered 12, after V lost 4 bases and J lost 6 bases.

The chain has TRBV3-1 and TRBJ2-7, with 7 bases identical to TRBD2. Germline V gene lookup returns CDR1 LGHDT and CDR2 YNNKEL (reference sequence). This CDR3 comprises 16 residues. V gave up 1 base and J gave up 4 bases; unmatched junction bases: 10. CDR3 sequence (DNA): TGTGCCAGCAGCCAAGGAAGTGTACTAGCGTGGTACGAGCAGTACTTC. As protein: CASSQGSVLAWYEQYF.

The rearrangement links TRBV12-3 or TRBV12-4 to TRBJ1-2, with D perhaps TRBD1 (5 bases). This CDR3 region has 14 residues. Trimming left V 2 bases short and J 0 bases short, with 7 bases between. The DNA for the CDR3 is TGTGCCAGCAGTTTACGCAGGGCTAACTATGGCTACACCTTC. It is translated as CASSLRRANYGYTF.

The chain has TRBV27 and TRBJ2-2; weak D call: TRBD2 (5 bases). The germline V gene encodes CDR1 MNHEY and CDR2 SMNVEV (reference sequence). The CDR3 has 17 amino acids. V dropped 2 bases and J dropped 3 bases, with 16 bases sitting between them. The CDR3 coding sequence is TGTGCCAGCAGTTTACCCCCGGGCGGGCACGACACCGGGGAGCTGTTTTTT. Its protein is CASSLPPGGHDTGELFF.

The V call is TRBV5-6, the J call TRBJ1-2, with TRBD1 matching over 9 bases. This CDR3 has 15 amino acids. Germline trimming cut 4 bases from V and 6 bases from J; bases unmatched to any gene: 10. CDR1 SGHDT and CDR2 YYEEEE come from the germline V gene. The CDR3 nucleotides are TGTGCCAGCAGCGGTGGGACAGGGATTCTTCATGGCTACACCTTC. The encoded protein is CASSGGTGILHGYTF.

In its sample, this clonotype was seen a few times. This chain uses TRBV4-1 with TRBJ2-7, with a weak D call TRBD1 (5 bases). The germline CDR1 and CDR2 sequences are MGHRA and YSYEKL. V was cut by 1 base and J by 4 bases, with 8 bases left in between. This CDR3 is built from 13 residues. The CDR3 spells CASSQAGRYEQYF. CDR3 bases: TGCGCCAGCAGCCAAGCAGGGCGGTACGAGCAGTACTTC.

V is TRBV7-9 and J is TRBJ2-7; no definite D call. Trimming removed 3 bases at V and 4 bases at J, with 13 bases between. Germline loops: CDR1 SEHNR, CDR2 FQNEAQ (reference sequence). The CDR3 totals 14 residues. The CDR3 region is CASSFVGLTYEQYF. In DNA, the CDR3 is TGTGCCAGCAGCTTTGTTGGCCTAACGTACGAGCAGTACTTC.

A remark on this clonotype: An end of the junction does not agree with germline; a read error may underlie this. The J gene is TRBJ2-3, the V gene TRBV5-1; 7 nucleotides align to TRBD1. Germline-derived CDR1 and CDR2 are SGHRS and YFSETQ. This CDR3 is 18 amino acids long. The CDR3 bases are TGCGCCAGCGGCTTGGCAGGAACAGGGGATAGGCACGCAGATACGCAGTATTTT. Its protein product is CASGLAGTGDRHADTQYF.

This clonotype was seen only a few times. The V gene is TRBV14, the J gene TRBJ1-1; 7 nucleotides match TRBD1. The CDR3 covers 15 residues. Germline CDR1 reads SGHDN; CDR2 reads FVKESK. The V gene end was trimmed by 5 bases and the J gene end by 0 bases; junction bases not matched to a gene: 6. The CDR3 reads CASSYRTGMNTEAFF. DNA for the CDR3: TGTGCCAGCAGCTATCGGACAGGAATGAACACTGAAGCTTTCTTT.